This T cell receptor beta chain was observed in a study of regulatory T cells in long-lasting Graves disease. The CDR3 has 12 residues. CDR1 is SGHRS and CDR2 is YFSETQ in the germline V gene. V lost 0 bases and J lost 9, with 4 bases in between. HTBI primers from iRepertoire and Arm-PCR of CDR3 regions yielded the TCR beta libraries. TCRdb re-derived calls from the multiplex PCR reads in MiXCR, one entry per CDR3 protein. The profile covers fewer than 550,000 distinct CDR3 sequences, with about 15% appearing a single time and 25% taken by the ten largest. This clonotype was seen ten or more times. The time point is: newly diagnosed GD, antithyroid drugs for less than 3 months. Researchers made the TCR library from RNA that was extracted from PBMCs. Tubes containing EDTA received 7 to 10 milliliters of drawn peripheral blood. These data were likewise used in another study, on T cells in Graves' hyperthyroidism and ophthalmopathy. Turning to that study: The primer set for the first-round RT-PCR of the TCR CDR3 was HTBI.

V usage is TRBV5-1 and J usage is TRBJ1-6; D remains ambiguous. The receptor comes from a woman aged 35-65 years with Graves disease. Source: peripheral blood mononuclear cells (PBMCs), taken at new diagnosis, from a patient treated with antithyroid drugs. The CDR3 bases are TGCGCCAGCAGCTTGGACGGTTCACCCCTCCACTTT. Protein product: CASSLDGSPLHF. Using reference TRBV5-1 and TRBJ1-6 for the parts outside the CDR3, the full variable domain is KAGVTQTPRYLIKTRGQQVTLSCSPISGHRSVSWYQQTPGQGLQFLFEYFSETQRNKGNFPGRFSGRQFSNSRSEMNVSTLELGDSALYLCASSLDGSPLHFGNGTRLTVT.